This TCR beta chain was profiled in a study of radiotherapy plus CTLA-4 blockade in lung cancer. In the study overall: Objective response was observed in about 19% of patients, and disease control in about 30%.

Focal radiation plus CTLA-4 blockade with ipilimumab was administered to patients who had chemo-refractory metastatic non-small-cell lung cancer. Overall study results and limits: In blood, after radiotherapy plus ipilimumab, tumor-derived TCR clones expanded.

Produced via immunoSEQ multiplex PCR; TCRdb's table is partial and in-frame only. Of about 110,000 clones listed, about 83% were seen once; the top ten hold over 2%. Concerning this clone: Its antigen is unknown.

CDR1 is KGHSH and CDR2 is LQKENI in the germline V gene. Trimming pared 6 bases from V and 1 base from J, leaving 10 bases between. The CDR3 contains 15 residues. Sequenced here: peripheral blood, sampled from a patient treated with radiotherapy plus ipilimumab. V is TRBV18 and J is TRBJ2-6; D is possibly TRBD2 (5 bases). This clonotype originated in a human donor with non-small cell lung cancer that progressed on radiotherapy plus ipilimumab. Some clones in this sample may be carry-over from other donors' samples. Written as DNA, the CDR3 is TGTGCCAGCTCCCGATCGGGGTCTGGGGCCAACGTCCTGACTTTC. This encodes CASSRSGSGANVLTF.